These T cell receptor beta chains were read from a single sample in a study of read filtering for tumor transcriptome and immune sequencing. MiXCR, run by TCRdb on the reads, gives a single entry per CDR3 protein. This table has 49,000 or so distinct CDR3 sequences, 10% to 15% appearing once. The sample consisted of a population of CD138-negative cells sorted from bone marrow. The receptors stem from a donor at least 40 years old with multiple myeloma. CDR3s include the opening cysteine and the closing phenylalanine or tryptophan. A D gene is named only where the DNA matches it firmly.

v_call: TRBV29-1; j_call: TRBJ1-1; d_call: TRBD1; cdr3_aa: CSVVTGGWTEAFF
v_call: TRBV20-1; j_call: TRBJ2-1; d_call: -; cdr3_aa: CSAREAPGYNEQFF
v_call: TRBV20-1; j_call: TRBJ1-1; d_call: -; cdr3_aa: CSARGLYTEAFF
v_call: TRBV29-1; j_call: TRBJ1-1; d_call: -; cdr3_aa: CSVVKGLGTEAFF
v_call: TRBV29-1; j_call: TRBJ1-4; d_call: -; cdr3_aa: CSVCREDEKLFF
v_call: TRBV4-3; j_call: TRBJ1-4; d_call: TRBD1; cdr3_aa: CASSQAQQGWNEKLFF
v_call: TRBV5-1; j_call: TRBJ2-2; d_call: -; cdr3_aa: CASSLLQGNTGELFF
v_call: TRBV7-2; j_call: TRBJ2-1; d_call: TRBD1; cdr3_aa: CASRQTGEEQFF
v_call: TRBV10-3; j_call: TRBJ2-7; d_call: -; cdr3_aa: CAISEVGRGVEQYF
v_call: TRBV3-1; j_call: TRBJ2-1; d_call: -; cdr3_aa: CASSPPNNEQFF
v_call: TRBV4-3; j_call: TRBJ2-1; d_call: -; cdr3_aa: CASSQVGSGNEQFF
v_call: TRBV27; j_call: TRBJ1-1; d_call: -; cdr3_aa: CASSLYPHTAGAEAFF
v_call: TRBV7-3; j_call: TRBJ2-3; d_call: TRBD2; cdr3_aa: CASRETSGSTDTQYF
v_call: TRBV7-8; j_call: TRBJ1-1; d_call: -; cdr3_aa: CASSRVAQNTEAFF
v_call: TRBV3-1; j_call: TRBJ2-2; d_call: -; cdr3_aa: CASSHPVDAGELFF
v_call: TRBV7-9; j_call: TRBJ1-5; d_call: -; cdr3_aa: CASSITGDNQPQHF
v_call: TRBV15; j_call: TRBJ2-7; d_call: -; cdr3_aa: CATSRETGSSYEQYF
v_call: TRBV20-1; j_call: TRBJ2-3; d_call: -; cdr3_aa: CSARSPGNNQGTDTQYF
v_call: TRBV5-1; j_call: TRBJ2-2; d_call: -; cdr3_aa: CASNQGLLNTGELFF
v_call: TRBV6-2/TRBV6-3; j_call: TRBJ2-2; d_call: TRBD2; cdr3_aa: CASRYNSGRPGELFF
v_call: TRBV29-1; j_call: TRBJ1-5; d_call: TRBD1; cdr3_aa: CSVAGQNSNQPQHF
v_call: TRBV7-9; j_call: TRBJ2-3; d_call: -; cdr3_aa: CASKGRVDTQYF
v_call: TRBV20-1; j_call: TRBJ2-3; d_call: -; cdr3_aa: CSAREGLADTQYF
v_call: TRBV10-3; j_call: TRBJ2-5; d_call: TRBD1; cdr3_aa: CAISRQGQETQYF
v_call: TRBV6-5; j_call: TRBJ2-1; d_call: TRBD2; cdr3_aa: CASRKSGTSGRDGNSPVYNEQFF
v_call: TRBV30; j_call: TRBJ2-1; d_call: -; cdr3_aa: CAWSLRDEQFF
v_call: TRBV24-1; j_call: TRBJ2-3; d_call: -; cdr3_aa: CATSDMTGEGRDTQYF
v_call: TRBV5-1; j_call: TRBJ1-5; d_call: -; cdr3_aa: CASSPGGDQPQHF